Here is one T cell receptor (beta chain) with its context. Participants came from roughly 24 US areas, aged about 18 to 95 years. Participants' reported clinical history set cohort assignment. The data stem from a study of blood T cell repertoires in COVID-19. About the study: From T cells, B-cell-depleted T cells, or PBMCs came the material, which was cDNA or gDNA.

CDR3 length equals 14 residues. Trimming took 6 bases from V and 7 from J; bases not matched to a gene: 10. Germline CDR1 and CDR2: SQVTM and ANQGSEA. Original analysis: Reference gene primer amplification in the assay estimated nucleated cell counts. Profiling relied on immunoSEQ multiplex PCR, and the TCRdb table lists in-frame clones only, not all of them. Clone size and V and J calls were adopted from that table, with D and trimming inferred from the DNA. The data show about 180,000 clones, around 90% seen once. This rearrangement joins TRBV29-1 to TRBJ1-4; 8 bases are a match to TRBD1. The TCR was taken from a young woman who had recovered from COVID-19. Sequencing was carried out using PBMCs or T cells enriched from blood (not recorded which). CDR3 coding DNA: TGCAGCGTGTATGACAGGGGCCCTCCTGAAAAACTGTTTTTT. Its translation is CSVYDRGPPEKLFF.